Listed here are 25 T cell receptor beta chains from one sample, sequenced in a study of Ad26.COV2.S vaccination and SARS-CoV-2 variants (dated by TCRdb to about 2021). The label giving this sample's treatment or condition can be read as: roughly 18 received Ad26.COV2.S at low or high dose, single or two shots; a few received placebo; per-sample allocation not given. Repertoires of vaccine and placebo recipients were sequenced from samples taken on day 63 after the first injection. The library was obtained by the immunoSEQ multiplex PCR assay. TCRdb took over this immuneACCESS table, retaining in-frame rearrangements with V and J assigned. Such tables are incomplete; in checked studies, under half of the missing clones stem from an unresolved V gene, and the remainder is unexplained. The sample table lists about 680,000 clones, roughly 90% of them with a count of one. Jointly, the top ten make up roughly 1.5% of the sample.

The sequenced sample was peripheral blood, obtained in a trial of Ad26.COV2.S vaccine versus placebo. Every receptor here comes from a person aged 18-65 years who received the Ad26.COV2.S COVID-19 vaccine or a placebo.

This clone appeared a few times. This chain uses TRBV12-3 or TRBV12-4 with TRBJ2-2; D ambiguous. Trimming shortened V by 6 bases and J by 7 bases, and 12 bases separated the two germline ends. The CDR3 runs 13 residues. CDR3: CASRSTWSGELFF. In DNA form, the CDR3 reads TGTGCCAGCAGGTCTACATGGAGCGGGGAGCTGTTTTTT.

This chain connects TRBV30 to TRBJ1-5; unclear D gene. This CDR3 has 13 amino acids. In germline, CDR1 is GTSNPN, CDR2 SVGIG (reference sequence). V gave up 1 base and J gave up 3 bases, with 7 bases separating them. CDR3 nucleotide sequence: TGTGCCTGGAGTGAGAATCCCAATCAGCCCCAGCATTTT. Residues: CAWSENPNQPQHF.

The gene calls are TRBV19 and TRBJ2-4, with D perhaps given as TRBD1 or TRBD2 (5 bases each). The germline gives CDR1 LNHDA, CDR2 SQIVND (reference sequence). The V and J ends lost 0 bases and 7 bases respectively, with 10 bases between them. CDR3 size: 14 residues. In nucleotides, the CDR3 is TGTGCCAGTAGTATAGAGGGGACGGTTAACATTCAGTACTTC. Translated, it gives CASSIEGTVNIQYF.

The CDR3 spells CASGTGAWYGYTF. The CDR3 nucleotides are TGTGCCAGCGGGACAGGCGCCTGGTATGGCTACACCTTC. This chain uses TRBV27 with TRBJ1-2; 8 bases align to TRBD1. The CDR3 loop spans 13 amino acids. With V trimmed by 8 bases and J by 5 bases, 7 bases remained unmatched. Per germline, CDR1 MNHEY and CDR2 SMNVEV (reference sequence).

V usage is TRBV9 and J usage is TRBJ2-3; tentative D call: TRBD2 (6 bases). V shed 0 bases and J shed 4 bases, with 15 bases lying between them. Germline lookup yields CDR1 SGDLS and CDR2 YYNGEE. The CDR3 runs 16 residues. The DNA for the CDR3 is TGTGCCAGCAGCGTAGGATCGACTCCGGGGGCAGATACGCAGTATTTT. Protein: CASSVGSTPGADTQYF.

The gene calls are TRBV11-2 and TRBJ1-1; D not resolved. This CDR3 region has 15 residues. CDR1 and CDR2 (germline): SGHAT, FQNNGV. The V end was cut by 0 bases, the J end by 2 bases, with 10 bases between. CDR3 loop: CASSLDPSANTEAFF. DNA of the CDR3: TGTGCCAGCAGCTTAGATCCCTCGGCCAACACTGAAGCTTTCTTT.

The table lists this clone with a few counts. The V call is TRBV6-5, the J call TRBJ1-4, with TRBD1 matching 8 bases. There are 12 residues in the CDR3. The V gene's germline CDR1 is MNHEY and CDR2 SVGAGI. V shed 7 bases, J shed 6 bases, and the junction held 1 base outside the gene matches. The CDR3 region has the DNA TGTGCCAGCACACAGGGGGATGAAAAACTGTTTTTT. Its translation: CASTQGDEKLFF.

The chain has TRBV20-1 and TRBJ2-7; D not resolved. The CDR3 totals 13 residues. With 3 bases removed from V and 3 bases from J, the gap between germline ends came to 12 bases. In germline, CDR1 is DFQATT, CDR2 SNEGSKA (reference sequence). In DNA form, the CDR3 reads TGCAGTGCTAGTCCGGAACCTATCTACGAGCAGTACTTC. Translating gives CSASPEPIYEQYF.

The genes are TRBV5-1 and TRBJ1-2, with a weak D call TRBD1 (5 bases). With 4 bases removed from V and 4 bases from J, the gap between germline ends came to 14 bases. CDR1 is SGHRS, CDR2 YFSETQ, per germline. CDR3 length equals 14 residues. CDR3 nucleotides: TGCGCCAGCAGCCCTCAGGGAAGGTCCTATGGCTACACCTTC. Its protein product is CASSPQGRSYGYTF.

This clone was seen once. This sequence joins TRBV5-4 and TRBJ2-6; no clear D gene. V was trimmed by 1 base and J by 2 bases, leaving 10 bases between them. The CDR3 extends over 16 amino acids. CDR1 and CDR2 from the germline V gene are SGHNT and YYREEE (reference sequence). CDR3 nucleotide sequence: TGTGCCAGCAGCTTGCGTCGAGTTACTGGGGCCAACGTCCTGACTTTC. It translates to CASSLRRVTGANVLTF.

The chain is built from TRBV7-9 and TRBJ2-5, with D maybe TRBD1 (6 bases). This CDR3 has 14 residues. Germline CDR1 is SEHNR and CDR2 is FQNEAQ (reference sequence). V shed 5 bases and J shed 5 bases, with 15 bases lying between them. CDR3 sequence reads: CASSPDSWWETQYF. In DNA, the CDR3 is TGTGCCAGCAGCCCGGACAGCTGGTGGGAGACCCAGTACTTC. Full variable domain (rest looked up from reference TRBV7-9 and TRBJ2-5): DTGVSQNPRHKITKRGQNVTFRCDPISEHNRLYWYRQTLGQGPEFLTYFQNEAQLEKSRLLSDRFSAERPKGSFSTLEIQRTEQGDSAMYLCASSPDSWWETQYFGPGTRLLVL.

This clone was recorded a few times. The CDR3 coding sequence is TGTGCCAGCAGCTTTAGCGGGGGCAACTATGGCTACACCTTC. The encoded protein is CASSFSGGNYGYTF. V is TRBV7-8 and J is TRBJ1-2; D might be TRBD1 (6 bases). Trimming stripped 3 bases from V and 2 bases from J, with 10 bases between. This CDR3 is built from 14 residues. Germline V lookup: CDR1 SGHVS, CDR2 FQNEAQ.

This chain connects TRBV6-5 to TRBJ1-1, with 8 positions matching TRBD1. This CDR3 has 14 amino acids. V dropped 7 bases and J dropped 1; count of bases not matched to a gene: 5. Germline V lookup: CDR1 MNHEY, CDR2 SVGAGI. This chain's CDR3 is CASTLDRGNTEAFF. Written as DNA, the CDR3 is TGTGCCAGCACCCTAGACAGGGGGAACACTGAAGCTTTCTTT.

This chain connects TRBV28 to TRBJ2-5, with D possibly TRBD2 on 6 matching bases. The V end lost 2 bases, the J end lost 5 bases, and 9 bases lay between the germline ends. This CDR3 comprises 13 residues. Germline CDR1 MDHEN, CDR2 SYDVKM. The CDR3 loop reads CASSLGGLETQYF. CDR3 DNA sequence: TGTGCCAGCAGTTTAGGGGGGTTGGAGACCCAGTACTTC.

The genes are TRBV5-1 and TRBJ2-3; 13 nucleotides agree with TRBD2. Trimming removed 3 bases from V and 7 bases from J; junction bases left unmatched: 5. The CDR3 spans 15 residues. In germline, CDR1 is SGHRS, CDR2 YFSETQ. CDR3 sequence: CASSSTSGGYNTQYF. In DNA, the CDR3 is TGCGCCAGCAGCTCGACTAGCGGGGGGTACAATACGCAGTATTTT.

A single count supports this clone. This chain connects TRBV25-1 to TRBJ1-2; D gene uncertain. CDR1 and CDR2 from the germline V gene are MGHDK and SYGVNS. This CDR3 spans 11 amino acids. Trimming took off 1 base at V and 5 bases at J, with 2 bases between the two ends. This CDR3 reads CASSELYGYTF. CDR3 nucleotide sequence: TGTGCCAGCAGTGAATTGTATGGCTACACCTTC.

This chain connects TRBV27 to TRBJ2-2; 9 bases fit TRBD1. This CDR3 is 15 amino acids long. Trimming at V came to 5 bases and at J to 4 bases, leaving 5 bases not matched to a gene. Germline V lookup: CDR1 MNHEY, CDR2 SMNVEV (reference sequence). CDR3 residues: CASSLDRGSTGELFF. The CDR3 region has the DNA TGTGCCAGCAGTCTGGACAGGGGAAGCACCGGGGAGCTGTTTTTT.

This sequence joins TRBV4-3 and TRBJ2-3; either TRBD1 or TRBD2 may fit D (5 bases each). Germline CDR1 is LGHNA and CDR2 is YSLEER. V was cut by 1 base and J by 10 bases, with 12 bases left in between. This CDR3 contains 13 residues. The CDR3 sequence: CASSQGLGTSQYF. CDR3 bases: TGCGCCAGCAGCCAAGGGTTAGGGACGTCGCAGTATTTT.

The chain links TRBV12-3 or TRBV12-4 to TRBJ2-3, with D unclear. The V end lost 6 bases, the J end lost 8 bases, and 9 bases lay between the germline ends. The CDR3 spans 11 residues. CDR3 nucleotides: TGTGCCAGCAGCCCCTGGGGTACGCAGTATTTT. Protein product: CASSPWGTQYF.

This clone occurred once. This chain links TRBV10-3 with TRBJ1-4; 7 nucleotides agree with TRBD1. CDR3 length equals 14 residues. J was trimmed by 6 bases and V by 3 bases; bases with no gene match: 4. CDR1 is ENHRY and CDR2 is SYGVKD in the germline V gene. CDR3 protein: CAISDIQGDEKLFF. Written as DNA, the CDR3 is TGTGCCATCAGTGATATCCAGGGGGATGAAAAACTGTTTTTT.

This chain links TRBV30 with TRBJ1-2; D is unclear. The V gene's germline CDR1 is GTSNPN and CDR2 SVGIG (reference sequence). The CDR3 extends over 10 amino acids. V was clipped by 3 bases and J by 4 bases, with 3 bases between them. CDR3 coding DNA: TGTGCCTGGAGAACCTATGGCTACACCTTC. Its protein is CAWRTYGYTF.

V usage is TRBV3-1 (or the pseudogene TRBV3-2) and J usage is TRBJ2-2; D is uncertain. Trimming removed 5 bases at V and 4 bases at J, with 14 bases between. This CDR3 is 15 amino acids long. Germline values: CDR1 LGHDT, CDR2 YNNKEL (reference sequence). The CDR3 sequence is CASSLNGRATGELFF. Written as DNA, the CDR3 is TGTGCCAGCAGCTTAAACGGACGGGCCACCGGGGAGCTGTTTTTT.

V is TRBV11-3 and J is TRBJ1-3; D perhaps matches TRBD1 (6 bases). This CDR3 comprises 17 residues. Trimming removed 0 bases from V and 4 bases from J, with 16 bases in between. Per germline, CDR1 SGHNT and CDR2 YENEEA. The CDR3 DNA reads TGTGCCAGCAGCTTAGATCTCACTACAGGGATCGGAAACACCATATATTTT. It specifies CASSLDLTTGIGNTIYF.

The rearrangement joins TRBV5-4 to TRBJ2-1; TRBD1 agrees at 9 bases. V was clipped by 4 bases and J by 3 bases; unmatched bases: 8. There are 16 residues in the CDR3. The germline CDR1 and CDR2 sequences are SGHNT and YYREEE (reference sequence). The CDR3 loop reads CASSTPGTGFYNEQFF. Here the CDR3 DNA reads TGTGCCAGCAGCACCCCCGGGACAGGGTTCTACAATGAGCAGTTCTTC. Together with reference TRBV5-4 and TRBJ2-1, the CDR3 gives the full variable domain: ETGVTQSPTHLIKTRGQQVTLRCSSQSGHNTVSWYQQALGQGPQFIFQYYREEENGRGNFPPRFSGLQFPNYSSELNVNALELDDSALYLCASSTPGTGFYNEQFFGPGTRLTVL.

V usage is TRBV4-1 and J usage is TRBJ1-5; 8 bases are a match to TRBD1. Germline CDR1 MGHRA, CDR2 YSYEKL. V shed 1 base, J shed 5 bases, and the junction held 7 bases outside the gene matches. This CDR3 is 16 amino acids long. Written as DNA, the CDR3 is TGCGCCAGCAGCCAAGTTGATGACAGGGGATATCAGCCCCAGCATTTT. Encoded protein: CASSQVDDRGYQPQHF.